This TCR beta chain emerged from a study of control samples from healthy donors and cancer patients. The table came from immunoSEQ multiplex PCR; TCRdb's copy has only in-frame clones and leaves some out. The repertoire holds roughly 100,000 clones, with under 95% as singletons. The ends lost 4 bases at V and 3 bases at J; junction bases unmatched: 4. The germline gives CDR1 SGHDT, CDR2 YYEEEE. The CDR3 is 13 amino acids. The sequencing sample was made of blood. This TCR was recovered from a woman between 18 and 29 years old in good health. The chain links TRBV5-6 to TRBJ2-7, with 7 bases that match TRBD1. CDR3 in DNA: TGTGCCAGCAGCCCGGGGACAGTCTACGAGCAGTACTTC. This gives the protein CASSPGTVYEQYF.